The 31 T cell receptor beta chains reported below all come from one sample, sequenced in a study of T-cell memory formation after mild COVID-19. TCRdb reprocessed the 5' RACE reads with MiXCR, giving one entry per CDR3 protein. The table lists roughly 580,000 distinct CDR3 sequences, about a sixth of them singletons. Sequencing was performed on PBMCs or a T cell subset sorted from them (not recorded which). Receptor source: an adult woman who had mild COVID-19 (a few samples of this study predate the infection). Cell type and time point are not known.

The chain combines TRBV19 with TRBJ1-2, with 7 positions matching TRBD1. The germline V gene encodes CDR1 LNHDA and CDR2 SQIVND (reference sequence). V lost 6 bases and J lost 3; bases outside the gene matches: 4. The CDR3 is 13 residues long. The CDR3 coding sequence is TGTGCCAGTAGGAAACAGGGGTACTATGGCTACACCTTC. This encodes CASRKQGYYGYTF.

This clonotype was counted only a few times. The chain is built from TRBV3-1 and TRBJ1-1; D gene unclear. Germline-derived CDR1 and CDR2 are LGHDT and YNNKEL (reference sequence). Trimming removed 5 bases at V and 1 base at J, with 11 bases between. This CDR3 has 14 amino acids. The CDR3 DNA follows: TGTGCCAGCAGCTACGGACCCCGGAACACTGAAGCTTTCTTT. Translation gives CASSYGPRNTEAFF.

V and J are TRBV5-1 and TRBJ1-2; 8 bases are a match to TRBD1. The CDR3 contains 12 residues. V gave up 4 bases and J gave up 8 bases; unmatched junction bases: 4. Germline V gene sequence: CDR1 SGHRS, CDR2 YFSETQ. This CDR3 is CASSPDRAGYTF. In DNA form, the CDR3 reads TGCGCCAGCAGCCCGGACAGGGCCGGCTACACCTTC. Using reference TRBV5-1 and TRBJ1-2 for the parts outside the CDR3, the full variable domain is KAGVTQTPRYLIKTRGQQVTLSCSPISGHRSVSWYQQTPGQGLQFLFEYFSETQRNKGNFPGRFSGRQFSNSRSEMNVSTLELGDSALYLCASSPDRAGYTFGSGTRLTVV.

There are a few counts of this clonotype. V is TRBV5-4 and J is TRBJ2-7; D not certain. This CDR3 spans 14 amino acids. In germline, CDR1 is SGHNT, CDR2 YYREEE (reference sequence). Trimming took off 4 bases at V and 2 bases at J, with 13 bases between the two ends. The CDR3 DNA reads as TGTGCCAGCAGCCAGCCGGGTTCTCCCTACGAGCAGTACTTC. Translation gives CASSQPGSPYEQYF.

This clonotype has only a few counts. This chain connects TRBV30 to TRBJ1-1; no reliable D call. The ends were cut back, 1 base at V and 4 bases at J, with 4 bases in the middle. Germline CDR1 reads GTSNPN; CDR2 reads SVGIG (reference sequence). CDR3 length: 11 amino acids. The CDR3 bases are TGTGCCTGGAGTGGTTCCACTGAAGCTTTCTTT. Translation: CAWSGSTEAFF.

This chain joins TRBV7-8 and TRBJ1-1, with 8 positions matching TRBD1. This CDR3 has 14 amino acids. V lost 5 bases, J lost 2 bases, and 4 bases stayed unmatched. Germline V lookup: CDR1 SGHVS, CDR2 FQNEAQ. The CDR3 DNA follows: TGTGCCAGCAGCCACACAGGGGGTAACACTGAAGCTTTCTTT. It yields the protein CASSHTGGNTEAFF.

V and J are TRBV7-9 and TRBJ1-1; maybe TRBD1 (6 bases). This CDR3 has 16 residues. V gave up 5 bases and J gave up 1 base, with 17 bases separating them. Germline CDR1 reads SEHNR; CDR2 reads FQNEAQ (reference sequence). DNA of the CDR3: TGTGCCAGCAGCGACCTCCGGGGGGCGTGGAACACTGAAGCTTTCTTT. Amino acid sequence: CASSDLRGAWNTEAFF.

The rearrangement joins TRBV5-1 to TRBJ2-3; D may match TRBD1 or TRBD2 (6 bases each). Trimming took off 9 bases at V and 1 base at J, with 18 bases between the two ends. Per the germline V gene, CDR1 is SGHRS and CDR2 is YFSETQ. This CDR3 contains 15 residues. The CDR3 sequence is CATQTGDTGTDTQYF. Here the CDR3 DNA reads TGCGCCACCCAGACGGGGGACACAGGCACAGATACGCAGTATTTT. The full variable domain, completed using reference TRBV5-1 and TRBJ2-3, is KAGVTQTPRYLIKTRGQQVTLSCSPISGHRSVSWYQQTPGQGLQFLFEYFSETQRNKGNFPGRFSGRQFSNSRSEMNVSTLELGDSALYLCATQTGDTGTDTQYFGPGTRLTVL.

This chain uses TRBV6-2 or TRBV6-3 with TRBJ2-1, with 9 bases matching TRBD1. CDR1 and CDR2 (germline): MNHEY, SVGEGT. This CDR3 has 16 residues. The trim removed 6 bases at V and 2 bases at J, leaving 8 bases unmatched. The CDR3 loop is CASSRTGALPYNEQFF. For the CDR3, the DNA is TGTGCCAGCAGCCGGACAGGGGCCCTTCCCTACAATGAGCAGTTCTTC.

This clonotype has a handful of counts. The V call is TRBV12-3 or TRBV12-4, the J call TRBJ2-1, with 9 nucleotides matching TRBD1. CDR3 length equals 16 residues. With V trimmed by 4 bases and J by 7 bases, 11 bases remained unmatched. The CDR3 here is CASSWGQGWKANEQFF. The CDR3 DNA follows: TGTGCCAGCAGTTGGGGACAGGGTTGGAAAGCGAATGAGCAGTTCTTC.

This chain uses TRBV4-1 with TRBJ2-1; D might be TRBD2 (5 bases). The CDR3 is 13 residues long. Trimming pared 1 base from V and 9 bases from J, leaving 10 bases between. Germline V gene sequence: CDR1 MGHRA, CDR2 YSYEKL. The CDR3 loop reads CASSQAEGGEQFF. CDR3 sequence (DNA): TGCGCCAGCAGCCAAGCGGAAGGAGGTGAGCAGTTCTTC.

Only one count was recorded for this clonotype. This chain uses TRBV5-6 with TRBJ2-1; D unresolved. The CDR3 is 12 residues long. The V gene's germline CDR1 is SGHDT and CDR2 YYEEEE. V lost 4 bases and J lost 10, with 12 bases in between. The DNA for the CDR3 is TGTGCCAGCAGCCCGCCTAGTCGGGAGCAGTTCTTC. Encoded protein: CASSPPSREQFF. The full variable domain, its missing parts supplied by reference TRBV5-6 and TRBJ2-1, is DAGVTQSPTHLIKTRGQQVTLRCSPKSGHDTVSWYQQALGQGPQFIFQYYEEEERQRGNFPDRFSGHQFPNYSSELNVNALLLGDSALYLCASSPPSREQFFGPGTRLTVL.

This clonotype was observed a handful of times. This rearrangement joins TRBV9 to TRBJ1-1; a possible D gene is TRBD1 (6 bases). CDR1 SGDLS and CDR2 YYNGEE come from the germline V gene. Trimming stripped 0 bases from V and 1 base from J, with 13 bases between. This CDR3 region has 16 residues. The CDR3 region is CASSVGDTGANTEAFF. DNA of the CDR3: TGTGCCAGCAGCGTAGGGGACACCGGAGCGAACACTGAAGCTTTCTTT. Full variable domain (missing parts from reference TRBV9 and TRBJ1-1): DSGVTQTPKHLITATGQRVTLRCSPRSGDLSVYWYQQSLDQGLQFLIQYYNGEERAKGNILERFSAQQFPDLHSELNLSSLELGDSALYFCASSVGDTGANTEAFFGQGTRLTVV.

The CDR3 DNA reads TGTGCCAGCAACGGGGACTGGAACAATGAGCAGTTCTTC. Its protein product is CASNGDWNNEQFF. The chain couples TRBV2 to TRBJ2-1, with D possibly being TRBD2 (6 bases). Between the trimmed V and J ends, which lost 7 bases and 5 bases, there was a span of 12 bases. The CDR3 is 13 residues long. Germline assignment: CDR1 SNHLY and CDR2 FYNNEI.

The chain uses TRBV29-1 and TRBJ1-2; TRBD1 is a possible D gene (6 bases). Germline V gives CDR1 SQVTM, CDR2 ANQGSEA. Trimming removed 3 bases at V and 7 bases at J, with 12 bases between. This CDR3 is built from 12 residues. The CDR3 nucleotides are TGCAGCGTTGACGCAGGGGCGGGTGGCTACACCTTC. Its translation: CSVDAGAGGYTF. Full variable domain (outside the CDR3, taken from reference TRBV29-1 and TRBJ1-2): SAVISQKPSRDICQRGTSLTIQCQVDSQVTMMFWYRQQPGQSLTLIATANQGSEATYESGFVIDKFPISRPNLTFSTLTVSNMSPEDSSIYLCSVDAGAGGYTFGSGTRLTVV.

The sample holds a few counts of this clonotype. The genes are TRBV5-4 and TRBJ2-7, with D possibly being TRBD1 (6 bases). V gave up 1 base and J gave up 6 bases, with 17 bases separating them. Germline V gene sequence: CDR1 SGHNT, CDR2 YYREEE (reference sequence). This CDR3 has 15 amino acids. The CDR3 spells CASSLWLQGSAEQYF. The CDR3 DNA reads TGTGCCAGCAGCTTGTGGTTACAGGGCTCCGCCGAGCAGTACTTC.

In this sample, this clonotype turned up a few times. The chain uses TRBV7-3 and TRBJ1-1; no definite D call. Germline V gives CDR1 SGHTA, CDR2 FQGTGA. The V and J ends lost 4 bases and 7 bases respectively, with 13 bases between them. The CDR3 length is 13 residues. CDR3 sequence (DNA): TGTGCCAGCAGCTCACGACCTGCGGGTGAAGCTTTCTTT. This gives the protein CASSSRPAGEAFF.

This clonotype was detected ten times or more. The CDR3 is CASSTRPNQPQHF. CDR3 nucleotides: TGCGCCAGCAGCACCCGTCCCAATCAGCCCCAGCATTTT. The J gene is TRBJ1-5, the V gene TRBV5-1; no firm D call. This CDR3 comprises 13 residues. Trimming removed 4 bases from V and 3 bases from J, with 8 bases in between. Germline V gene lookup returns CDR1 SGHRS and CDR2 YFSETQ.

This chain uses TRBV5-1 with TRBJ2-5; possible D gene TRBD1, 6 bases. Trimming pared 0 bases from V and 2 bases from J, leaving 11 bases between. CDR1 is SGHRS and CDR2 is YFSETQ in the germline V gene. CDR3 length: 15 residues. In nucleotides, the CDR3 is TGCGCCAGCAGCTTGGGTACAGGGCTACAAGAGACCCAGTACTTC. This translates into CASSLGTGLQETQYF.

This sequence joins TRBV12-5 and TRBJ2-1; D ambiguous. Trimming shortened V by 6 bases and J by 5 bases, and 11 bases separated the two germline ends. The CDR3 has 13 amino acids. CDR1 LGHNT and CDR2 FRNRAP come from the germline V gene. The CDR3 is CASGEAPNNEQFF. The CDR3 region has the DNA TGTGCTAGTGGAGAGGCACCCAACAATGAGCAGTTCTTC.

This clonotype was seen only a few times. CDR3 nucleotide sequence: TGTGCCACCCTGACTAGCGGGGACGAGCAGTACTTC. It encodes CATLTSGDEQYF. The chain uses TRBV6-6 and TRBJ2-7; 11 positions match TRBD2. V shed 10 bases, J shed 5 bases, and the junction held 4 bases outside the gene matches. Germline V gene data show CDR1 as MNHNY and CDR2 as SVGAGI (reference sequence). The CDR3 is made up of 12 amino acids.

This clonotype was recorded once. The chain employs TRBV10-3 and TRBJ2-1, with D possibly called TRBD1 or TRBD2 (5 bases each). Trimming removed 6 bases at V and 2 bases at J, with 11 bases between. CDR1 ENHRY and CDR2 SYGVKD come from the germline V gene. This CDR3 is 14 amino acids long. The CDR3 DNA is TGTGCCATCAGGGGAGACAGCACCTACAATGAGCAGTTCTTC. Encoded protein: CAIRGDSTYNEQFF.

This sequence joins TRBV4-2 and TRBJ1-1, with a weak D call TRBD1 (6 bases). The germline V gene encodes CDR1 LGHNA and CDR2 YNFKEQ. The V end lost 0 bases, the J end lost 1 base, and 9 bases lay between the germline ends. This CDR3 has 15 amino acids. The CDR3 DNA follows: TGTGCCAGCAGCCAAGATACAGGGAGGAACACTGAAGCTTTCTTT. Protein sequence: CASSQDTGRNTEAFF.

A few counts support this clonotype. The CDR3 loop is CAISGQNTEAFF. The CDR3 region has the DNA TGTGCCATCAGTGGACAGAACACTGAAGCTTTCTTT. The chain is built from TRBV10-3 and TRBJ1-1; D gene uncertain. This CDR3 comprises 12 residues. Germline-derived CDR1 and CDR2 are ENHRY and SYGVKD. Trimming cost V 4 bases and J 1 base, with 4 bases left between them.

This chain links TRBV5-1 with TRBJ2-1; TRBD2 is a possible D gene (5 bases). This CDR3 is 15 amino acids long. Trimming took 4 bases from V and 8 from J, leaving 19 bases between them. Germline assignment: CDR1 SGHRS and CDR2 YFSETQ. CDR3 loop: CASSLLISEGDEQFF. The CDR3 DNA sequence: TGCGCCAGCAGCCTACTAATATCCGAGGGTGATGAGCAGTTCTTC. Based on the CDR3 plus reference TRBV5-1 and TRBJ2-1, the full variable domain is KAGVTQTPRYLIKTRGQQVTLSCSPISGHRSVSWYQQTPGQGLQFLFEYFSETQRNKGNFPGRFSGRQFSNSRSEMNVSTLELGDSALYLCASSLLISEGDEQFFGPGTRLTVL.

CDR3 bases: TGTGCCAGCAAAGCGGGGGCCTCCACAGATACGCAGTATTTT. Encoded protein: CASKAGASTDTQYF. This chain uses TRBV7-6 with TRBJ2-3; 8 nucleotides match TRBD2. The V and J ends lost 7 bases and 2 bases, in that order; junction bases with no gene match: 5. CDR1 SGHVS and CDR2 FNYEAQ come from the germline V gene. This CDR3 is 14 amino acids long.

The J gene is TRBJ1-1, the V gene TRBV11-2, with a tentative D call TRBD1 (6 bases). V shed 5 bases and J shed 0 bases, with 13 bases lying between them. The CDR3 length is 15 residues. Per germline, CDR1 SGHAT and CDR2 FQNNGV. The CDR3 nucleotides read TGTGCCAGCAGCGGCGCGGGACACGTGAACACTGAAGCTTTCTTT. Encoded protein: CASSGAGHVNTEAFF.

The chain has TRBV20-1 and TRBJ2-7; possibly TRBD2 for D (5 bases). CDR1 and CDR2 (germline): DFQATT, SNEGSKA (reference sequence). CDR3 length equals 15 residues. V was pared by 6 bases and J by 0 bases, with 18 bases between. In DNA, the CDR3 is TGCAGTGCATGGGTTGGAGGCGGTGGCTCCTACGAGCAGTACTTC. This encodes CSAWVGGGGSYEQYF.

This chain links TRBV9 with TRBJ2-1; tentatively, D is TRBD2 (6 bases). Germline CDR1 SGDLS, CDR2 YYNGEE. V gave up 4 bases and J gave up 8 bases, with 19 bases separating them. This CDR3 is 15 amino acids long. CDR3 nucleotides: TGTGCCAGCAGCCCTGGGCTAGCGTTATTGGATGAGCAGTTCTTC. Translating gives CASSPGLALLDEQFF. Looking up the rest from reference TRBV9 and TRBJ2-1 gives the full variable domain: DSGVTQTPKHLITATGQRVTLRCSPRSGDLSVYWYQQSLDQGLQFLIQYYNGEERAKGNILERFSAQQFPDLHSELNLSSLELGDSALYFCASSPGLALLDEQFFGPGTRLTVL.

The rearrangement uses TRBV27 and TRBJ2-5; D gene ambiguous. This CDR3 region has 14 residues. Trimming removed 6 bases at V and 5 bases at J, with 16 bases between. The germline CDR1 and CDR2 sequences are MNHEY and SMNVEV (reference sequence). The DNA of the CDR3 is TGTGCCAGCAGCACCCTCGGAAGACCTGAGACCCAGTACTTC. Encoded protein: CASSTLGRPETQYF.

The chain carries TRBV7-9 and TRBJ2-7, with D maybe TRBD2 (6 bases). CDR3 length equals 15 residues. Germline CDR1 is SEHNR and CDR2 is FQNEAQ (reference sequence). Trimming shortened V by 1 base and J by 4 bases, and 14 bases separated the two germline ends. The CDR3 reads CASSLVGEDGYEQYF. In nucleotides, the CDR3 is TGTGCCAGCAGCTTAGTGGGGGAGGACGGGTACGAGCAGTACTTC.